Described below is a single T cell receptor beta chain sequence and its context. The entry originates in a study of cytomegalovirus exposure and HLA in healthy donors. Trimming shortened V by 0 bases and J by 8 bases, and 7 bases separated the two germline ends. This CDR3 is built from 12 residues. Germline V CDR1 and CDR2: LNHDA, SQIVND (reference sequence). PCR involved 60 Vbeta and 13 Jbeta primers. Per the study methods: Per a later analysis, the number of unique TCR beta chains was some 75 million, of which about 11 million were shared. Assay: immunoSEQ multiplex PCR; the TCRdb copy retains only in-frame clones and omits some. Clonal size and the V and J genes are those of that table, whereas D and trimming came from the DNA. The data contain some 94,000 clones, 70% to 80% of them singletons.

The sequence was collected from a man aged 35 to 55 in good health and CMV-seronegative. Material for sequencing was PBMCs. The rearrangement uses TRBV19 and TRBJ1-2; no clear D. In nucleotides, the CDR3 is TGTGCCAGTAGTATAGACCCCTTCGGCTACACCTTC. Translation: CASSIDPFGYTF.